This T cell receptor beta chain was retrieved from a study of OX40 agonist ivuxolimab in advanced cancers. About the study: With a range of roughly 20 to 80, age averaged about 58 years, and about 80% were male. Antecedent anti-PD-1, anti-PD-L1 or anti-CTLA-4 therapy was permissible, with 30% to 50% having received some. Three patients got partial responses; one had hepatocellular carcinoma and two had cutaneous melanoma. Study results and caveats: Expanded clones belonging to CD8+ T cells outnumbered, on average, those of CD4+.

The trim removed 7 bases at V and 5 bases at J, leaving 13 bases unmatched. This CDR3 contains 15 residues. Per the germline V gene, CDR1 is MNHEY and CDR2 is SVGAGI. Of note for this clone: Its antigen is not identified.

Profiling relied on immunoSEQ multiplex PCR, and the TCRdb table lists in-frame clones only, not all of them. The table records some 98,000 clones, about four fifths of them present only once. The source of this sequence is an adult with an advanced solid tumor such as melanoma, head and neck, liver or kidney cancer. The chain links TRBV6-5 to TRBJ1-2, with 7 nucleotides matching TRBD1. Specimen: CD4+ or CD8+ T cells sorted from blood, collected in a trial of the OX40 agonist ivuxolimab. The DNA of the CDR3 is TGTGCCAGCACATTCACAGGGGCCCAAACGTATGGCTACACCTTC. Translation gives CASTFTGAQTYGYTF.